This T cell receptor (beta chain) was sequenced during a study of control samples from healthy donors and cancer patients. V lost 0 bases, J lost 0 bases, and 21 bases lay in between. The CDR3 loop spans 20 amino acids. Germline CDR1 SGHAT, CDR2 FQNNGV. This clone was detected once. Assay: immunoSEQ multiplex PCR; the TCRdb copy retains only in-frame clones and omits some. The repertoire holds 150,000 to 160,000 clones, with over 90% as singletons. V and J are TRBV11-2 and TRBJ1-5; D perhaps matches TRBD1 (6 bases). Sequencing was performed on blood. The receptor was derived from a man aged 45-65 years in good health. CDR3 protein: CASSLEGGGRASHSNQPQHF. As DNA, the CDR3 is TGTGCCAGCAGCTTAGAAGGGGGGGGCAGGGCATCCCATAGCAATCAGCCCCAGCATTTT.